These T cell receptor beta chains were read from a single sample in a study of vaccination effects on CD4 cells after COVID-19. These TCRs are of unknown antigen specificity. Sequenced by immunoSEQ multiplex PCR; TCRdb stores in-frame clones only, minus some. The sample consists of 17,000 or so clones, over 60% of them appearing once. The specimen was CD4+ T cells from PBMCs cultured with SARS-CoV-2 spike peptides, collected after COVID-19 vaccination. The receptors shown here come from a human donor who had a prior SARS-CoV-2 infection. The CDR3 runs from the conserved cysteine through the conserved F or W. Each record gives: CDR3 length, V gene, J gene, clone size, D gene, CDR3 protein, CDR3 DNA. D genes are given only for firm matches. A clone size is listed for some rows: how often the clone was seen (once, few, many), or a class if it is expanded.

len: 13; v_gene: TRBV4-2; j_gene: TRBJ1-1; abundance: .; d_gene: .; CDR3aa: CASSQDLGPEAFF; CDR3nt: TGTGCCAGCAGCCAAGATTTGGGTCCTGAAGCTTTCTTT
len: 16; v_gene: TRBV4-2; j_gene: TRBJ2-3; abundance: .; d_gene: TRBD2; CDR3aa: CASSQDAASGSDTQYF; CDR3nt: TGTGCCAGCAGCCAAGATGCGGCTAGCGGATCAGATACGCAGTATTTT
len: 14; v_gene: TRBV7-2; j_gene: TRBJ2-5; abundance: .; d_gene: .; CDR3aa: CASTPRFGQETQYF; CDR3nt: TGTGCCAGCACCCCTAGATTTGGACAAGAGACCCAGTACTTC
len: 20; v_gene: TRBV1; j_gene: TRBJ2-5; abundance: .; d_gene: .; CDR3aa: CTSSQENLIELAANQETQYF; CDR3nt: TGCACCAGCAGCCAAGAGAACTTGATAGAGCTAGCAGCAAACCAAGAGACCCAGTACTTC
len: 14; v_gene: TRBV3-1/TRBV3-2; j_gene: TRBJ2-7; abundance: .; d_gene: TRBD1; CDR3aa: CASSSAQGAYEQYF; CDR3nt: TGTGCCAGCAGCTCAGCACAGGGGGCCTACGAGCAGTACTTC
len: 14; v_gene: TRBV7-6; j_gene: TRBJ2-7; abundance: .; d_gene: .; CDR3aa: CASSLARGGYEQYF; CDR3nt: TGTGCCAGCAGCTTAGCGCGGGGCGGCTACGAGCAGTACTTC
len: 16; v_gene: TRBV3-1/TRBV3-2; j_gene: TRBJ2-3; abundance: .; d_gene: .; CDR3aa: CASSQELADRTDTQYF; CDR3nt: TGTGCCAGCAGCCAAGAGTTGGCGGACCGCACAGATACGCAGTATTTT
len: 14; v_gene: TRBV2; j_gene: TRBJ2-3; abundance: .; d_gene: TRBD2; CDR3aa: CASRSSGGTDTQYF; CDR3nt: TGTGCCAGCAGGTCTAGCGGGGGTACAGATACGCAGTATTTT
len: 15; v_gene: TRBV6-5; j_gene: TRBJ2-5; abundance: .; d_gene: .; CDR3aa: CASSPGVGVTETQYF; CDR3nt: TGTGCCAGCAGTCCGGGGGTTGGCGTGACGGAGACCCAGTACTTC
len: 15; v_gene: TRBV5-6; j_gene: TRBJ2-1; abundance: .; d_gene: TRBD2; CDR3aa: CASSGLAGGNNEQFF; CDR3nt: TGTGCCAGCAGCGGCCTAGCGGGGGGCAACAATGAGCAGTTCTTC
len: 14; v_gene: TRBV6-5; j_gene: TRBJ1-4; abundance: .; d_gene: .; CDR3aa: CASSRAGEVEKLFF; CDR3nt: TGTGCCAGCAGCCGAGCAGGGGAGGTCGAAAAACTGTTTTTT
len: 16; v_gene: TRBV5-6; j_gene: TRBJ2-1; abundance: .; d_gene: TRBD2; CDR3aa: CASREWTSGSYNEQFF; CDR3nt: TGTGCCAGCAGGGAATGGACTAGCGGCTCCTACAATGAGCAGTTCTTC
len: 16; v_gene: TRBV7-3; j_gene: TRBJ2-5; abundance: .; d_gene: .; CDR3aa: CASSLSASGTGETQYF; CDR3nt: TGTGCCAGCAGCTTATCGGCTAGCGGGACAGGAGAGACCCAGTACTTC
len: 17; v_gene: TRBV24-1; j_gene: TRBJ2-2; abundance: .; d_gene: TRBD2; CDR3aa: CATSGPAGGPRTGELFF; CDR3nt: TGTGCCACCAGTGGTCCAGCGGGAGGGCCCAGGACCGGGGAGCTGTTTTTT
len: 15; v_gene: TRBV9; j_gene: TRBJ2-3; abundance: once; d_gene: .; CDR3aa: CASSVRQGLTDTQYF; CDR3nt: TGTGCCAGCAGCGTTCGACAGGGACTCACAGATACGCAGTATTTT
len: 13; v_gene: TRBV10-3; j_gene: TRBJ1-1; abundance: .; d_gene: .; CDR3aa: CAINLGGGTEAFF; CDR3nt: TGTGCCATCAACCTAGGGGGGGGCACTGAAGCTTTCTTT
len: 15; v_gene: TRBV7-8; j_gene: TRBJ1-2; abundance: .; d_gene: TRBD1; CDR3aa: CASSPWDRESYGYTF; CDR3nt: TGTGCCAGCAGCCCCTGGGACAGGGAGAGCTATGGCTACACCTTC
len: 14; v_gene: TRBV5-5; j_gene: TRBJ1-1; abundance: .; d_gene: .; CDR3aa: CASSLVGAGREAFF; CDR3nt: TGTGCCAGCAGCTTGGTCGGGGCGGGCAGAGAAGCTTTCTTT
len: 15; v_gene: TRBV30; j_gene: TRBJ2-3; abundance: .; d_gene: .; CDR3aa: CAWSVGSGSTDTQYF; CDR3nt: TGTGCCTGGAGTGTAGGCTCGGGGAGCACAGATACGCAGTATTTT
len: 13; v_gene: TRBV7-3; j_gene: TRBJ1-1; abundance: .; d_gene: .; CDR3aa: CASSVGTNTEAFF; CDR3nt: TGTGCCAGCAGCGTAGGGACAAACACTGAAGCTTTCTTT
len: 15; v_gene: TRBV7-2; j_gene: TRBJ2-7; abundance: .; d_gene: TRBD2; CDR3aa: CASSPRAGDIYEQYF; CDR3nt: TGTGCCAGCAGCCCCCGCGCGGGAGACATCTACGAGCAGTACTTC
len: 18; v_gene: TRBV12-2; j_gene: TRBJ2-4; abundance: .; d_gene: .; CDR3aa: CASLPGLRRTLAKNIQYF; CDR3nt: TGTGCAAGCCTACCCGGCCTACGGCGGACGCTAGCCAAAAACATTCAGTACTTC
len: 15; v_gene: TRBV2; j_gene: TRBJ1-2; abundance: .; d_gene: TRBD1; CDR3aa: CASTKGQGIFYGYTF; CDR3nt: TGTGCCAGCACCAAAGGACAGGGGATTTTCTATGGCTACACCTTC
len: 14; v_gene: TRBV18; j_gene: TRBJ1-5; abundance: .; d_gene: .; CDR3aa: CASSPGDINQPQHF; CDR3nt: TGTGCCAGCTCACCAGGGGACATCAATCAGCCCCAGCATTTT
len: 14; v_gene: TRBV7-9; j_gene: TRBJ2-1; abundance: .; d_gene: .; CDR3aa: CASSSFRGHNEQFF; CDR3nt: TGTGCCAGCAGCTCGTTCCGGGGCCACAATGAGCAGTTCTTC
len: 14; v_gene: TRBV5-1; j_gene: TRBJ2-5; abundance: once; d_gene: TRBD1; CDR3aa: CASSPQGQDGTQYF; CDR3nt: TGCGCCAGCAGCCCCCAGGGACAGGATGGGACCCAGTACTTC
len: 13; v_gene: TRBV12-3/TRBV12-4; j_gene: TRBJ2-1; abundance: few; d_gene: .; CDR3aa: CASSLASYNEQFF; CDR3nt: TGTGCCAGCAGTTTAGCTAGCTACAATGAGCAGTTCTTC
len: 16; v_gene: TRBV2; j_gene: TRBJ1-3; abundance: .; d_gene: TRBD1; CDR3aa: CASSPQGADSGNTIYF; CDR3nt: TGTGCCAGCAGCCCACAGGGGGCCGACTCTGGAAACACCATATATTTT
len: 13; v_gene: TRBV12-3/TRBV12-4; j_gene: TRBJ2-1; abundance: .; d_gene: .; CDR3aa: CASSVLGQVEQFF; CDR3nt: TGTGCCAGCAGTGTCCTCGGGCAGGTTGAGCAGTTCTTC
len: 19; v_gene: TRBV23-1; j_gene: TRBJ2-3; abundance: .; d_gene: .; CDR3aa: CASRLLGQGGGGSTDTQYF; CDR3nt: TGCGCCAGCAGACTCCTCGGACAGGGAGGGGGGGGTAGCACAGATACGCAGTATTTT